This T cell receptor (beta chain) was documented in a study of blood T cells in healthy people across ages. The authors drew about 9.5 milliliters of peripheral blood from each donor. This clonotype was picked up many times. The ends lost 6 bases at V and 10 bases at J; junction bases unmatched: 9. CDR3 length: 13 amino acids. CDR1 is SQVTM and CDR2 is ANQGSEA in the germline V gene. A second about 6 to 11 cycle PCR used barcoded and J-beta primers. Researchers report that a template-switch adaptor with 12 random nucleotides tagged each cDNA molecule. TCRdb passed the 5' RACE reads through MiXCR, listing each CDR3 protein once. The data contain 800,000 to 950,000 distinct CDR3 sequences, 35% to 40% of them singletons.

This sequence joins TRBV29-1 and TRBJ2-1; 10 positions agree with TRBD1. Sequencing was carried out using blood. The receptor's source is a man younger than 35 in good health. The CDR3 nucleotides are TGCAGCGTGGGAAAAGGGACAGGGGCCGAGCAGTTCTTC. It codes for CSVGKGTGAEQFF.